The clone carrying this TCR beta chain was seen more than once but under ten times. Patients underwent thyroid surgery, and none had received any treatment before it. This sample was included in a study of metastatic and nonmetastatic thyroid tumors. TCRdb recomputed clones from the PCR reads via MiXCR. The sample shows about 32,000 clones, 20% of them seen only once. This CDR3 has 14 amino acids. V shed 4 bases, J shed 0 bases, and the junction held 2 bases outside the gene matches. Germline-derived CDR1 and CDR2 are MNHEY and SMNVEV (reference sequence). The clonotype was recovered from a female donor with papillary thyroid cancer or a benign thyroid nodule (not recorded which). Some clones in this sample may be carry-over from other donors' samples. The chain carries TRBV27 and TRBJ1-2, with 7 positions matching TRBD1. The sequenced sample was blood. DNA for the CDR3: TGTGCCAGCAGTTCAGGGGGAACTAACTATGGCTACACCTTC. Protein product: CASSSGGTNYGYTF.